A single T cell receptor (beta chain) is shown here with its context. Its target is not known. This entry belongs to a study of blood T cells in healthy people across ages. Study-level findings and limits: TCR beta diversity correlated strongly with naive T cell percentage.

The V gene lost 6 bases and the J gene lost 0 bases, with 13 bases spanning the gap. Germline V CDR1 and CDR2: MNHEY, SVGAGI. The CDR3 is 15 amino acids. With a J-beta primer mix and a sample-barcoded 5' primer, a second PCR ran 7 to 11 cycles. Every cDNA was tagged by a template-switch adaptor with 12 random nucleotides. TCRdb itself ran the 5' RACE reads through MiXCR, one entry per CDR3 protein. The sample includes about 580,000 distinct CDR3 sequences, 40% to 50% seen only once; the top ten take around 23%. A minimum of 6 micrograms of total RNA was extracted per sample. This sequence was found in a man at least 80 years old in good health. The source material was blood. The gene calls are TRBV6-5 and TRBJ2-3; the D gene is possibly TRBD2 (5 bases). The CDR3 DNA is TGTGCCAGCAGCCGACTAACCGCTAGCACAGATACGCAGTATTTT. Its protein product is CASSRLTASTDTQYF.